This T cell receptor (beta chain) was obtained from a study of T-cell reconstitution after alpha-beta-depleted transplantation in children. Study-wide findings and caveats: Newly generated T cells supplied most T-cell counts and diversity one year post-transplant. At around two months after transplant, the alpha-beta T cells were reportedly derived from several hundred expanded clones that came from non-depleted graft cells.

This clonotype was counted only a few times. Its matching antigen is unknown. Trimming took 5 bases from V and 1 from J; bases not matched to a gene: 3. This CDR3 is built from 15 residues. Germline CDR1 and CDR2: MNHEY and SMNVEV (reference sequence). The TCRbeta library incorporated unique molecular identifiers. TCRdb ran MiXCR on the PCR reads and lists one entry per CDR3 protein. Found here are 700,000 to 950,000 distinct CDR3 sequences, around 15% of them singletons; the top ten hold roughly 4.8%. The rearrangement links TRBV27 to TRBJ1-5; 9 bases align to TRBD1. The sample in question was PBMCs, mostly from graft donor cells, obtained 360 days after TCRalphabeta/CD19-depleted stem cell transplant. The clonotype originates from a male patient younger than 18 who had a stem cell transplant for acute lymphoblastic leukemia, so the T cells may come from the graft donor. For the CDR3, the DNA is TGTGCCAGCAGTCGGGACAGGGCGAGCAATCAGCCCCAGCATTTT. It yields the protein CASSRDRASNQPQHF.